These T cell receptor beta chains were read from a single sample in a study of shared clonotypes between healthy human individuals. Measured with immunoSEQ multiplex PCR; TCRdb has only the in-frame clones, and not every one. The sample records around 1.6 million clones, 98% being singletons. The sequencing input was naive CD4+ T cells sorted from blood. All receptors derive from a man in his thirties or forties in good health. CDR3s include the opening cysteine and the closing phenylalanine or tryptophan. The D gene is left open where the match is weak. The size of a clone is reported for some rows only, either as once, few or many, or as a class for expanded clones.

CDR3 DNA: TGTGCCAGCCCTAGGGACAGAAACACCGGGGAGCTGTTTTTT; CDR3 protein: CASPRDRNTGELFF; J gene: TRBJ2-2; clone size: -; D gene: TRBD1; V gene: TRBV18
CDR3 DNA: TGTGCCAGCTCACCACCGGCTAGCGGGAGGTCCGGGGAGCTGTTTTTT; CDR3 protein: CASSPPASGRSGELFF; J gene: TRBJ2-2; clone size: -; D gene: TRBD2; V gene: TRBV18
CDR3 DNA: TGCGCCAGCAGTGTGCGGGAGCTGGGGAATGAGCAGTTCTTC; CDR3 protein: CASSVRELGNEQFF; J gene: TRBJ2-1; clone size: -; D gene: TRBD2; V gene: TRBV10-1
CDR3 DNA: TGTGCCAGCACTAAATCGGTCGGGGATAGTATGAAGAATGAGCAGTTCTTC; CDR3 protein: CASTKSVGDSMKNEQFF; J gene: TRBJ2-1; clone size: -; D gene: -; V gene: TRBV28
CDR3 DNA: TGTGCCAGCAGCACCCTAGCGGGAGAGACAGATACGCAGTATTTT; CDR3 protein: CASSTLAGETDTQYF; J gene: TRBJ2-3; clone size: few; D gene: TRBD2; V gene: TRBV5-6
CDR3 DNA: TGTGCCAGCAGTACAGGGTGGGGCTCTGGAAACACCATATATTTT; CDR3 protein: CASSTGWGSGNTIYF; J gene: TRBJ1-3; clone size: -; D gene: -; V gene: TRBV27
CDR3 DNA: TGTGCCAGCAGTTATTTGGGTTTTGAAGCTTTCTTT; CDR3 protein: CASSYLGFEAFF; J gene: TRBJ1-1; clone size: -; D gene: -; V gene: TRBV6-6
CDR3 DNA: TGTGCCAGCAGTTTATTGCTAGCGGGAGTCTCTGAGCAGTTCTTC; CDR3 protein: CASSLLLAGVSEQFF; J gene: TRBJ2-1; clone size: -; D gene: TRBD2; V gene: TRBV28
CDR3 DNA: TGTGCCAGCAGTACGGACAGGGTCCCCTTC; CDR3 protein: CASSTDRVPF; J gene: TRBJ2-7; clone size: -; D gene: TRBD1; V gene: TRBV27
CDR3 DNA: TGTGCCAGCCAGAACACCGGGGAGCTGTTTTTT; CDR3 protein: CASQNTGELFF; J gene: TRBJ2-2; clone size: -; D gene: -; V gene: TRBV19
CDR3 DNA: TGTGCCTGGAGTGTACAAAGGGCCGAGCAGTACTTC; CDR3 protein: CAWSVQRAEQYF; J gene: TRBJ2-7; clone size: -; D gene: -; V gene: TRBV30
CDR3 DNA: TGCAGCGTCCTTTACCGGGACAGAGCCTACAATGAGCAGTTCTTC; CDR3 protein: CSVLYRDRAYNEQFF; J gene: TRBJ2-1; clone size: -; D gene: TRBD1; V gene: TRBV29-1
CDR3 DNA: TGTGCCAGTAACCCCAGGGGCTACACAGATACGCAGTATTTT; CDR3 protein: CASNPRGYTDTQYF; J gene: TRBJ2-3; clone size: once; D gene: -; V gene: TRBV19
CDR3 DNA: TGTGCCAGCAGTTCTATGGGGGGGGAGTATGAAAAACTGTTTTTT; CDR3 protein: CASSSMGGEYEKLFF; J gene: TRBJ1-4; clone size: -; D gene: -; V gene: TRBV6-6
CDR3 DNA: TGTGCCAGCAGCTTAAGACGGGGCGGGGAGCTGTTTTTT; CDR3 protein: CASSLRRGGELFF; J gene: TRBJ2-2; clone size: -; D gene: -; V gene: TRBV7-3
CDR3 DNA: TGTGCCATCAGTGAGGGGGGTGGCTCCTACAATGAGCAGTTCTTC; CDR3 protein: CAISEGGGSYNEQFF; J gene: TRBJ2-1; clone size: -; D gene: -; V gene: TRBV10-3
CDR3 DNA: TGTGCCAGCAGCTACGGGTTTCTCTACGAGCAGTACTTC; CDR3 protein: CASSYGFLYEQYF; J gene: TRBJ2-7; clone size: -; D gene: -; V gene: TRBV6-5
CDR3 DNA: TGTGCCAGCAGGCTAATACGAGGAGATACGCAGTATTTT; CDR3 protein: CASRLIRGDTQYF; J gene: TRBJ2-3; clone size: -; D gene: -; V gene: TRBV7-2
CDR3 DNA: TGTGCCAGCTCACCATCGGCAGGGGAGAACTATGGCTACACCTTC; CDR3 protein: CASSPSAGENYGYTF; J gene: TRBJ1-2; clone size: -; D gene: -; V gene: TRBV18
CDR3 DNA: TGTGCCAGCAGTGGTAGTGGACCCGAATCTTTCTTT; CDR3 protein: CASSGSGPESFF; J gene: TRBJ1-1; clone size: -; D gene: -; V gene: TRBV2